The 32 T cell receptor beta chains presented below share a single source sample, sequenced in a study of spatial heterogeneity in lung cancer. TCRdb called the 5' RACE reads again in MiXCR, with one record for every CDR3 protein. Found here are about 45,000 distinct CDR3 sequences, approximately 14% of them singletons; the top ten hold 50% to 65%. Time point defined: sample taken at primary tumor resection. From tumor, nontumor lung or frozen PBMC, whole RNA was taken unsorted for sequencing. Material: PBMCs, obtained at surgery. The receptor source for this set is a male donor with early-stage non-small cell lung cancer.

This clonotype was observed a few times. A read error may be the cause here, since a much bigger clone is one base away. The CDR3 nucleotides are TGTGCCAGCAGTCCGACAGGGGACGAGCAGTACTTC. This sequence encodes CASSPTGDEQYF. The chain uses TRBV25-1 and TRBJ2-7, with 8 bases that match TRBD1. With 5 bases clipped from V and 5 bases from J, the junction kept 2 bases outside the gene matches. This CDR3 contains 12 residues. CDR1 and CDR2 (germline): MGHDK, SYGVNS.

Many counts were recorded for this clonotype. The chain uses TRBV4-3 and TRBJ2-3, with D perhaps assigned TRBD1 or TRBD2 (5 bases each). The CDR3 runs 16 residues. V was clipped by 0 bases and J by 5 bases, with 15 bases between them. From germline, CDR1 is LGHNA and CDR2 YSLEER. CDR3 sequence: CASSQDPGVQGDTQYF. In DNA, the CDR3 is TGCGCCAGCAGCCAAGATCCCGGGGTGCAGGGAGATACGCAGTATTTT.

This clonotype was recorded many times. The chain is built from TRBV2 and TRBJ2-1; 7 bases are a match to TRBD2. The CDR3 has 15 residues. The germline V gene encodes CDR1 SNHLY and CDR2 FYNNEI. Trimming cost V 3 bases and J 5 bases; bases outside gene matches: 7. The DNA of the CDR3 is TGTGCCAGCAGTGACTTCGGACTAGGGAACAATGAGCAGTTCTTC. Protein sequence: CASSDFGLGNNEQFF.

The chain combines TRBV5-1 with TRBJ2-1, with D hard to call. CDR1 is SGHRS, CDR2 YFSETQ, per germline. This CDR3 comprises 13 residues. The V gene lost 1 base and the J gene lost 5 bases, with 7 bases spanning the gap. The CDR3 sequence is CASSLIPDNEQFF. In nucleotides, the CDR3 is TGCGCCAGCAGCTTGATTCCGGACAATGAGCAGTTCTTC.

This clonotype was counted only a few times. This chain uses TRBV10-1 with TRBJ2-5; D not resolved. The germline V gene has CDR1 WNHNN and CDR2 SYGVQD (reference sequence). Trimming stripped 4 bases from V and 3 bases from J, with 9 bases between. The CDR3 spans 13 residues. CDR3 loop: CASSASGEETQYF. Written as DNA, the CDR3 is TGCGCCAGCAGTGCCTCTGGGGAAGAGACCCAGTACTTC.

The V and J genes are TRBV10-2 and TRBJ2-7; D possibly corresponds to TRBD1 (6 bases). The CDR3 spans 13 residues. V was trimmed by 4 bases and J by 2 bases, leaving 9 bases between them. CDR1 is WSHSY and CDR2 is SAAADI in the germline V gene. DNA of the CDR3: TGCGCCAGCAGTGGGACAGCTGCCTACGAGCAGTACTTC. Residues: CASSGTAAYEQYF.

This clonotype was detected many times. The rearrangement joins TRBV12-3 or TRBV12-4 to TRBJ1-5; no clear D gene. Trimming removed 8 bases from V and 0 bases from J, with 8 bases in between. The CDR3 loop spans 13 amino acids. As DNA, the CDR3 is TGTGCCAGCTCCGGGAATAGCAATCAGCCCCAGCATTTT. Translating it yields CASSGNSNQPQHF.

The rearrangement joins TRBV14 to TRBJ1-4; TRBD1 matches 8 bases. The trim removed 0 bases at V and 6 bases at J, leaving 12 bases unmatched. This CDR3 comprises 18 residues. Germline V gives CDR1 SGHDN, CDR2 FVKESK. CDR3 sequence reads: CASSQERLRTGNYEKLFF. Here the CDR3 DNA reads TGTGCCAGCAGCCAAGAGCGTCTCCGGACAGGGAATTATGAAAAACTGTTTTTT.

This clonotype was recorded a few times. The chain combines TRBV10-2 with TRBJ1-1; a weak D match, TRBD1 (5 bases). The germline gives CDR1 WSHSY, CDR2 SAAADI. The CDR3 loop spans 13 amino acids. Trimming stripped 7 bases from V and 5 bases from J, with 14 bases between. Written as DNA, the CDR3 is TGCGCCAGCACCTTACGCGGGGGAACTGAAGCTTTCTTT. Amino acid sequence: CASTLRGGTEAFF.

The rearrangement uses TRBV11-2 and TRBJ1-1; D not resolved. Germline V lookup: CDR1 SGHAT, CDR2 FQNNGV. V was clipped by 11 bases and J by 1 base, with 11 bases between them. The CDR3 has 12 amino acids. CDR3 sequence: CADSDGNTEAFF. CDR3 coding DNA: TGTGCCGACTCGGACGGGAACACTGAAGCTTTCTTT.

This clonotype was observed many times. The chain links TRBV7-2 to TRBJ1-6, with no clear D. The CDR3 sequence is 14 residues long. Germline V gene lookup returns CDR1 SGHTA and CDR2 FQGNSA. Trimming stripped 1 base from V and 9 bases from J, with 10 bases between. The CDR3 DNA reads TGTGCCAGCAGCTTAGGGGGAGCTGGTTCACCCCTCCACTTT. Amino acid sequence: CASSLGGAGSPLHF.

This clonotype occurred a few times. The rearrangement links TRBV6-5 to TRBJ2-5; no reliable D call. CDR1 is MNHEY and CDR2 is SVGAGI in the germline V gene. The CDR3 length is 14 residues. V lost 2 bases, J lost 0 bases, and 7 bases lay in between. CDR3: CASSYTRHQETQYF. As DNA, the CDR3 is TGTGCCAGCAGTTACACACGACACCAAGAGACCCAGTACTTC.

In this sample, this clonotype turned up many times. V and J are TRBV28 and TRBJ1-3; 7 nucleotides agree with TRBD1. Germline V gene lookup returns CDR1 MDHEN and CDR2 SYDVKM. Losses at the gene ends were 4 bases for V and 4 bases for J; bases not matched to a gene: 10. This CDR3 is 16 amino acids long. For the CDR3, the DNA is TGTGCCAGCAGTTCGCACAACAGGGGATACGGAAACACCATATATTTT. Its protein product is CASSSHNRGYGNTIYF. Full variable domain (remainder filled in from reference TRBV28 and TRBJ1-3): DVKVTQSSRYLVKRTGEKVFLECVQDMDHENMFWYRQDPGLGLRLIYFSYDVKMKEKGDIPEGYSVSREKKERFSLILESASTNQTSMYLCASSSHNRGYGNTIYFGEGSWLTVV.

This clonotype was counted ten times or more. CDR3 residues: CASSSPTSGVGQFF. DNA of the CDR3: TGTGCCAGCAGTTCCCCGACTAGCGGGGTTGGGCAGTTCTTC. This sequence joins TRBV6-2 or TRBV6-3 and TRBJ2-1, with 11 nucleotides matching TRBD2. Unmatched junction bases numbered 8, after V lost 4 bases and J lost 12 bases. The CDR3 runs 14 residues. Germline loops: CDR1 MNHEY, CDR2 SVGEGT.

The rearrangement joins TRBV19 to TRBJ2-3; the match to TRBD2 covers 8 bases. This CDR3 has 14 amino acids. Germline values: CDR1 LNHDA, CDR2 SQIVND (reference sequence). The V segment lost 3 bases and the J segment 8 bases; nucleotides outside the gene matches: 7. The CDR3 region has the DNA TGTGCCAGTAGTATTGAGGGGACTAGAGGTACGCAGTATTTT. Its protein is CASSIEGTRGTQYF. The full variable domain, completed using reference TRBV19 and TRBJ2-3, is DGGITQSPKYLFRKEGQNVTLSCEQNLNHDAMYWYRQDPGQGLRLIYYSQIVNDFQKGDIAEGYSVSREKKESFPLTVTSAQKNPTAFYLCASSIEGTRGTQYFGPGTRLTVL.

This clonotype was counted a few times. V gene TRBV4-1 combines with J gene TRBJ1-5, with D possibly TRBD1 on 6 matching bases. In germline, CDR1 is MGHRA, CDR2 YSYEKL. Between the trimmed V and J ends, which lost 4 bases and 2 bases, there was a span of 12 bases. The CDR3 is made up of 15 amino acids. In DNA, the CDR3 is TGCGCCAGCAGCCGATCCGGGACACGCAATCAGCCCCAGCATTTT. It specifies CASSRSGTRNQPQHF.

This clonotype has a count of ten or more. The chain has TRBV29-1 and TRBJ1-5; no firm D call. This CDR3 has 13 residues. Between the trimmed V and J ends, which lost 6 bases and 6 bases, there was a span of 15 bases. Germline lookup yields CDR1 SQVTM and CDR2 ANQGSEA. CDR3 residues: CSVLYDGSQPQHF. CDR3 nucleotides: TGCAGCGTCCTCTATGACGGGAGTCAGCCCCAGCATTTT.

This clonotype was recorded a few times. In DNA, the CDR3 is TGCAGCGTTGAACCCGTCTCTGGAAACACCATATATTTT. It is translated as CSVEPVSGNTIYF. This chain links TRBV29-1 with TRBJ1-3, with D uncertain. The germline V gene has CDR1 SQVTM and CDR2 ANQGSEA. The CDR3 length is 13 residues. Between the trimmed V and J ends, which lost 2 bases and 0 bases, there was a span of 5 bases.

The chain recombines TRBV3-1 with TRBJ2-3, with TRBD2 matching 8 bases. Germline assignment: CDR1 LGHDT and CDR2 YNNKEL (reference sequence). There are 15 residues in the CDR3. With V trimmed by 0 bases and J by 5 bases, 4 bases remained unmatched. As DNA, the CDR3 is TGTGCCAGCAGCCAAGAAGCGGGAGTAAGAGATACGCAGTATTTT. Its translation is CASSQEAGVRDTQYF.

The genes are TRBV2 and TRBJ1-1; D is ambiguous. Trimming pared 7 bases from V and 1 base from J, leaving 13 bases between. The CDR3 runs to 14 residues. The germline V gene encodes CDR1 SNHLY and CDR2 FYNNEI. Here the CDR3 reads CASTRSEGNTEAFF. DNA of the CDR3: TGTGCCAGCACCCGAAGCGAGGGGAACACTGAAGCTTTCTTT.

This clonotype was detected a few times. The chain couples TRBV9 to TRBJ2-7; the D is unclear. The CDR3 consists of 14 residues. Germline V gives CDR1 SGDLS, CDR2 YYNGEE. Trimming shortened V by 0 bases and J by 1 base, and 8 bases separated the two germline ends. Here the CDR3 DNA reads TGTGCCAGCAGCGTAGCTGGCAGGTCCTACGAGCAGTACTTC. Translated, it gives CASSVAGRSYEQYF.

The CDR3 sequence is CASSLLAGGQNEQFF. For the CDR3, the DNA is TGTGCCAGCAGCTTACTAGCGGGAGGGCAAAATGAGCAGTTCTTC. The chain links TRBV7-3 to TRBJ2-1, with 12 bases identical to TRBD2. V gave up 2 bases and J gave up 7 bases; unmatched junction bases: 3. CDR1 and CDR2 from the germline V gene are SGHTA and FQGTGA. The CDR3 has 15 amino acids.

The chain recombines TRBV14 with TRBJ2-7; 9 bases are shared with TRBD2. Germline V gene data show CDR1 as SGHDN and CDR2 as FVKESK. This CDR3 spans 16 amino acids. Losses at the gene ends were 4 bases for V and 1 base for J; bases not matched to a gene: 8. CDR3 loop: CASSRGTSSSSYEQYF. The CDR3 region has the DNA TGTGCCAGCAGCCGTGGGACTAGCTCCTCTTCCTACGAGCAGTACTTC.

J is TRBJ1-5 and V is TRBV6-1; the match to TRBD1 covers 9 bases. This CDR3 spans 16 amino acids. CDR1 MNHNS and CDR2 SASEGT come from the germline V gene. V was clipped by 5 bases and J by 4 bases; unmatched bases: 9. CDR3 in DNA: TGTGCCAGCAGTAGACCGGGACAGGGATTGAATCAGCCCCAGCATTTT. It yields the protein CASSRPGQGLNQPQHF.

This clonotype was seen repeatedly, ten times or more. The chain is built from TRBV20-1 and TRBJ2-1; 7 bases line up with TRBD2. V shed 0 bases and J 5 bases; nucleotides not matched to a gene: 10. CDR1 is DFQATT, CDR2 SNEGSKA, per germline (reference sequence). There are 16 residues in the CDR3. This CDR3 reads CSAREASAGINNEQFF. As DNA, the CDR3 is TGCAGTGCTAGAGAAGCCTCAGCGGGAATTAACAATGAGCAGTTCTTC.

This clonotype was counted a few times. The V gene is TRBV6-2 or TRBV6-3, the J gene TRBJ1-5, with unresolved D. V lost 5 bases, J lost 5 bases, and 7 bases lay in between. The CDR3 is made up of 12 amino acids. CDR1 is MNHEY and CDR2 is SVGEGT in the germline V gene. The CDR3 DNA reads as TGTGCCAGCAGTAGTGGTTATCAGCCCCAGCATTTT. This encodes CASSSGYQPQHF.

In DNA, the CDR3 is TGTGCCAGTAGTATCGCAGGGCCTCCCTACAATGAGCAGTTCTTC. It codes for CASSIAGPPYNEQFF. The chain couples TRBV19 to TRBJ2-1; a weak D match, TRBD1 (5 bases). The CDR3 sequence is 15 residues long. CDR1 is LNHDA and CDR2 is SQIVND in the germline V gene (reference sequence). The germline V and J ends were trimmed by 3 bases and 2 bases, with 11 bases remaining between them.

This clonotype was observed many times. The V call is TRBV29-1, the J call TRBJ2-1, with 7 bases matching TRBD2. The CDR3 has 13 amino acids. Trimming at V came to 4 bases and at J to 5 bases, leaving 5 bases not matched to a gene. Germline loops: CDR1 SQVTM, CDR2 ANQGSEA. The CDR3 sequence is CSVGPSGDNEQFF. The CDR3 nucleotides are TGCAGCGTTGGCCCTAGCGGAGACAATGAGCAGTTCTTC.

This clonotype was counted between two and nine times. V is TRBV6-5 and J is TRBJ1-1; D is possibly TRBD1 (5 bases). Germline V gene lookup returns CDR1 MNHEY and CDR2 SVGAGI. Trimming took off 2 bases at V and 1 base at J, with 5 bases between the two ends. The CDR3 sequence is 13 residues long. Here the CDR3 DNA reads TGTGCCAGCAGTTACAGGGGGAACACTGAAGCTTTCTTT. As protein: CASSYRGNTEAFF.

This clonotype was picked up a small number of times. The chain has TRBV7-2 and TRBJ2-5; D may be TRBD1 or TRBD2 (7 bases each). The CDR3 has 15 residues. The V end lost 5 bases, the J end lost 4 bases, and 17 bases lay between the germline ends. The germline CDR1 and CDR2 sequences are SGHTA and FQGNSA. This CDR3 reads CASSPGGRGRETQYF. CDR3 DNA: TGTGCCAGCAGCCCAGGTGGGAGGGGGCGAGAGACCCAGTACTTC.

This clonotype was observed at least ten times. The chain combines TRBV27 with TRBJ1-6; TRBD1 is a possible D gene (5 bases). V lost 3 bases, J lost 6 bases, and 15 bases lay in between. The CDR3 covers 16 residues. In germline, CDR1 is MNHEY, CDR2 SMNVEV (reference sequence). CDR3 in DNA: TGTGCCAGCAGTTTCTCACAAGGCAGGGCTAATTCACCCCTCCACTTT. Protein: CASSFSQGRANSPLHF.

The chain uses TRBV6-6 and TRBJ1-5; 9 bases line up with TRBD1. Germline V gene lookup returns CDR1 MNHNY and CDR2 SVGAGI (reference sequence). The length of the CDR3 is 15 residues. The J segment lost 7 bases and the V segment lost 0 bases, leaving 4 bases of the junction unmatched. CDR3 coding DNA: TGTGCCAGCAGTTACTCGAGTACAGGGGGCCAGCCCCAGCATTTT. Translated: CASSYSSTGGQPQHF.